This TCR beta chain was sequenced during a study of T cell changes during pregnancy in multiple sclerosis. Trimming took 3 bases from V and 2 from J, leaving 5 bases between them. The germline gives CDR1 SQVTM, CDR2 ANQGSEA. The CDR3 contains 12 residues. The data were produced by immunoSEQ multiplex PCR, yet TCRdb's version contains in-frame clones alone and is incomplete. In the table there are about 43,000 clones, around nine tenths of which are singletons. The chain links TRBV29-1 to TRBJ2-1; no definite D call. The sample was peripheral blood, taken in the first trimester of pregnancy. The clonotype originates from a female donor in good health, enrolled as a control in a pregnancy study. CDR3 loop: CSVDRAYNEQFF. The CDR3 coding sequence is TGCAGCGTTGACCGGGCCTACAATGAGCAGTTCTTC.